The 21 T cell receptor beta chains below all came from one sample that was sequenced in a study of blood T cells in healthy people across ages. A second roughly 7 to 11 cycle PCR used barcoded and J-beta primers. TCRdb called the 5' RACE reads again in MiXCR, with one record for every CDR3 protein. The table shows about 650,000 distinct CDR3 sequences, with 52% occurring only once. The source material was blood. All receptors derive from a woman aged 80 or over in good health.

This clonotype was seen repeatedly, ten times or more. J is TRBJ2-1 and V is TRBV29-1; 7 bases are shared with TRBD2. The J segment lost 8 bases and the V segment lost 8 bases, leaving 18 bases of the junction unmatched. Germline CDR1 SQVTM, CDR2 ANQGSEA. The CDR3 spans 15 residues. The CDR3 sequence: CSCSPGGLAVDEQFF. CDR3 coding DNA: TGCAGCTGCTCCCCGGGGGGTTTGGCAGTTGATGAGCAGTTCTTC.

The V call is TRBV9, the J call TRBJ2-6; the D is unclear. CDR3 size: 15 residues. Trimming took off 0 bases at V and 11 bases at J, with 15 bases between the two ends. Germline V gene lookup returns CDR1 SGDLS and CDR2 YYNGEE. The CDR3 sequence is CASSVDFVTGDVLTF. DNA for the CDR3: TGTGCCAGCAGCGTAGACTTCGTAACGGGTGACGTCCTGACTTTC.

The chain joins TRBV6-2 or TRBV6-3 to TRBJ1-1; perhaps TRBD1 as D (5 bases). The germline V gene has CDR1 MNHEY and CDR2 SVGEGT. V lost 4 bases and J lost 11, with 11 bases in between. The CDR3 has 11 residues. This CDR3 is CASSSQGYAFF. CDR3 DNA: TGTGCCAGCAGTTCTCAGGGTTATGCTTTCTTT.

Of note for this clonotype: This could be a read error, since a much larger clone is one nucleotide away. V and J are TRBV3-1 and TRBJ2-5; either TRBD1 or TRBD2 may supply D (5 bases each). This CDR3 contains 16 residues. V lost 2 bases, J lost 11 bases, and 24 bases lay in between. Germline values: CDR1 LGHDT, CDR2 YNNKEL (reference sequence). The CDR3 region has the DNA TGTGCCAGCAGCCAAAGCGACCCGGGACCTTTCAATGAGCAGTACTTC. Amino acids: CASSQSDPGPFNEQYF.

With regard to this clonotype: Since a much larger clone is just one base distant, this may be a read error. This chain uses TRBV3-1 with TRBJ2-1; the D gene is possibly TRBD2 (5 bases). Germline CDR1 is LGHDT and CDR2 is YNNKEL (reference sequence). Trimming took 1 base from V and 9 from J, leaving 16 bases between them. There are 15 residues in the CDR3. In nucleotides, the CDR3 is TGTGCCAGCAGCCAAGGGGGAGTGAATCGGGGTGAGCAGTTCTTC. Translated, it gives CASSQGGVNRGEQFF.

The V and J genes are TRBV27 and TRBJ1-6; no clear D. Trimming stripped 8 bases from V and 6 bases from J, with 14 bases between. CDR3 size: 14 residues. Germline CDR1 reads MNHEY; CDR2 reads SMNVEV (reference sequence). Here the CDR3 reads CASSSRPINSPLHF. For the CDR3, the DNA is TGTGCCAGCTCCTCGCGACCGATTAATTCACCCCTCCACTTT.

Turning to this clonotype: It may be a read error: a sequence one base away is much more abundant. V is TRBV7-9 and J is TRBJ2-1, with TRBD2 matching 9 bases. Germline V gives CDR1 SEHNR, CDR2 FQNEAQ (reference sequence). This CDR3 comprises 15 residues. V lost 5 bases, J lost 6 bases, and 8 bases stayed unmatched. The CDR3 DNA reads as TGTGCCAGCAGCGTTGCTAGCGGGACTCTCAATGAGCAGTTCTTC. It encodes CASSVASGTLNEQFF.

The chain recombines TRBV9 with TRBJ2-3; no definite D call. Germline V CDR1 and CDR2: SGDLS, YYNGEE. V was cut by 0 bases and J by 2 bases, with 10 bases left in between. This CDR3 spans 15 amino acids. The CDR3 DNA is TGTGCCAGCAGCGTAGCTACGGGCTTCACAGATACGCAGTATTTT. This codes for CASSVATGFTDTQYF. Using reference TRBV9 and TRBJ2-3 for the parts outside the CDR3, the full variable domain is DSGVTQTPKHLITATGQRVTLRCSPRSGDLSVYWYQQSLDQGLQFLIQYYNGEERAKGNILERFSAQQFPDLHSELNLSSLELGDSALYFCASSVATGFTDTQYFGPGTRLTVL.

This clonotype was observed many times. The chain links TRBV7-3 to TRBJ2-5; no firm D call. Deletions cut 6 bases from V and 1 base from J, with 9 bases between. Germline V gene sequence: CDR1 SGHTA, CDR2 FQGTGA. CDR3 length: 13 amino acids. The DNA of the CDR3 is TGTGCCAGCAGTCTAACTCGCCAAGAGACCCAGTACTTC. Protein sequence: CASSLTRQETQYF.

The CDR3 nucleotides read TGTGCCATTGCGGGACGGTCCTACAATGAGCAGTACTTC. It is translated as CAIAGRSYNEQYF. The rearrangement joins TRBV24-1 to TRBJ2-7; maybe TRBD2 (6 bases). From germline, CDR1 is KGHDR and CDR2 SFDVKD. This CDR3 has 13 amino acids. V dropped 11 bases and J dropped 7 bases, with 20 bases sitting between them.

V gene TRBV10-1 combines with J gene TRBJ2-3; 8 bases line up with TRBD2. The V segment lost 4 bases and the J segment 2 bases; nucleotides outside the gene matches: 14. Looked up from germline, CDR1 is WNHNN and CDR2 is SYGVQD (reference sequence). This CDR3 comprises 18 residues. The CDR3 sequence is CASSVSSGSWGPTDTQYF. Written as DNA, the CDR3 is TGCGCCAGCAGTGTTTCGAGCGGGAGTTGGGGGCCCACAGATACGCAGTATTTT.

Many counts were recorded for this clonotype. This CDR3 reads CASSLSGQASYEQYF. The CDR3 DNA is TGTGCCAGCAGCCTAAGCGGCCAGGCTTCCTACGAGCAGTACTTC. The chain recombines TRBV7-2 with TRBJ2-7; D might be TRBD2 (5 bases). CDR1 and CDR2 (germline): SGHTA, FQGNSA. This CDR3 has 15 residues. Deletions cut 5 bases from V and 1 base from J, with 15 bases between. Full variable domain (rest looked up from reference TRBV7-2 and TRBJ2-7): GAGVSQSPSNKVTEKGKDVELRCDPISGHTALYWYRQSLGQGLEFLIYFQGNSAPDKSGLPSDRFSAERTGGSVSTLTIQRTQQEDSAVYLCASSLSGQASYEQYFGPGTRLTVT.

Ten or more counts support this clonotype. The chain carries TRBV29-1 and TRBJ2-3, with D possibly being TRBD1 or TRBD2 (5 bases each). This CDR3 is 15 amino acids long. Germline CDR1 reads SQVTM; CDR2 reads ANQGSEA. V lost 3 bases and J lost 2, with 15 bases in between. The CDR3, as DNA: TGCAGCGTTGAGGGGGAGACTCACTTCACAGATACGCAGTATTTT. Amino acid sequence: CSVEGETHFTDTQYF.

This clonotype appeared a few times. V gene TRBV7-9 combines with J gene TRBJ2-1; perhaps TRBD2 as D (5 bases). This CDR3 comprises 15 residues. Germline loops: CDR1 SEHNR, CDR2 FQNEAQ (reference sequence). V was shortened by 5 bases and J by 5 bases, with 16 bases between the two germline ends. The CDR3 DNA reads TGTGCCAGCAGCCTAGGAAGGGAGCCCCACAATGAGCAGTTCTTC. Its protein product is CASSLGREPHNEQFF.

CDR3 nucleotides: TGCGCCAGCAGCTTGTTTAGTTCGGAAGAGACCCAGTACTTC. It specifies CASSLFSSEETQYF. This rearrangement joins TRBV5-1 to TRBJ2-5; no clear D. The V gene's germline CDR1 is SGHRS and CDR2 YFSETQ. The ends were cut back, 1 base at V and 3 bases at J, with 10 bases in the middle. The CDR3 loop spans 14 amino acids.

This clonotype appeared a single time. This could be a read error, since a much larger clone is one nucleotide away. V usage is TRBV2 and J usage is TRBJ2-4; D unresolved. This CDR3 is 17 amino acids long. Germline V gene sequence: CDR1 SNHLY, CDR2 FYNNEI. Trimming removed 4 bases from V and 0 bases from J, with 16 bases in between. The CDR3 spells CASSGIGRRVAKNIQYF. The CDR3 DNA reads as TGTGCCAGCAGTGGAATTGGACGGCGAGTAGCCAAAAACATTCAGTACTTC.

As concerns this clonotype: At one end, the junction sequence differs from germline, possibly due to a read error. The chain joins TRBV7-9 to TRBJ2-3; 7 bases fit TRBD2. Per germline, CDR1 SEHNR and CDR2 FQNEAQ (reference sequence). The CDR3 consists of 12 residues. The CDR3 here is CVSSAGRDTQYF. The CDR3 DNA follows: TGTGTCAGCAGCGCCGGGAGGGATACGCAGTATTTT.

In the case of this clonotype: A much larger clone is a single base away; this may be a read error. The chain is built from TRBV4-1 and TRBJ1-5; TRBD1 might be the D (5 bases). The CDR3 extends over 15 amino acids. The germline V gene encodes CDR1 MGHRA and CDR2 YSYEKL. The DNA for the CDR3 is TGCGCCGGCAGCCAAGGGTCAGGGCGAAATCAGCCCCAGCATTTT. Protein sequence: CAGSQGSGRNQPQHF.

The chain combines TRBV21-1 with TRBJ2-3; TRBD1 is taken as the D call from the table, unchecked against the DNA. TRBV21-1 is shown as a pseudogene. The CDR3 runs to 17 residues. The CDR3 reads CASSRRGILVSTDTQYF. The CDR3 DNA reads as TGTGCCAGCAGCAGGCGGGGGATACTTGTTAGCACAGATACGCAGTATTTT.

A note on this clonotype: Compared with germline, one end of the junction differs, possibly owing to a read error. The chain has TRBV7-9 and TRBJ1-5; unclear D gene. In germline, CDR1 is SEHNR, CDR2 FQNEAQ (reference sequence). CDR3 length equals 12 residues. CDR3 DNA: TGTGCCGGCAGCTTAGGAGGGCAGCCCCAGCATTTT. It is translated as CAGSLGGQPQHF.

The rearrangement links TRBV5-1 to TRBJ1-2, with D tentatively TRBD1 (6 bases). Germline V lookup: CDR1 SGHRS, CDR2 YFSETQ. V lost 4 bases, J lost 8 bases, and 24 bases lay in between. This CDR3 comprises 16 residues. CDR3 in amino acids: CASSGGTTGLSPGYTF. CDR3 nucleotides: TGCGCCAGCAGCGGGGGCACCACAGGGTTGAGTCCAGGCTACACCTTC.